One sample yielded the 28 T cell receptor beta chains listed below, sequenced in a study of OX40 agonist ivuxolimab in advanced cancers. The data were produced by immunoSEQ multiplex PCR, yet TCRdb's version contains in-frame clones alone and is incomplete. This sample carries about 72,000 clones, roughly nine tenths of them seen once, and the ten largest clones take approximately 10%. Material: CD4+ or CD8+ T cells sorted from blood, obtained in a trial of the OX40 agonist ivuxolimab. These receptors all stem from an adult with an advanced solid tumor such as melanoma, head and neck, liver or kidney cancer.

This clone occurred once. The chain is built from TRBV6-1 and TRBJ1-3; D might be TRBD1 (6 bases). Germline CDR1 and CDR2: MNHNS and SASEGT. The CDR3 runs to 15 residues. V was shortened by 2 bases and J by 1 base, with 9 bases between the two germline ends. CDR3: CASSEIGGSGNTIYF. The CDR3, as DNA: TGTGCCAGCAGTGAAATAGGGGGATCTGGAAACACCATATATTTT.

The V gene is TRBV18, the J gene TRBJ1-1; possibly TRBD1 for D (6 bases). Germline CDR1 KGHSH, CDR2 LQKENI. Trimming took 6 bases from V and 0 from J, leaving 17 bases between them. This CDR3 has 16 amino acids. CDR3 region: CASSLLGGSMNTEAFF. Written as DNA, the CDR3 is TGTGCCAGCTCCCTCCTCGGGGGCTCCATGAACACTGAAGCTTTCTTT.

This chain uses TRBV2 with TRBJ2-1; 14 bases fit TRBD2. The CDR3 is 16 amino acids. Germline CDR1 is SNHLY and CDR2 is FYNNEI. V shed 6 bases, J shed 9 bases, and the junction held 10 bases outside the gene matches. CDR3: CASSSPTSGGAAEQFF. The CDR3 DNA is TGTGCCAGCAGCTCCCCGACTAGCGGGGGGGCCGCTGAGCAGTTCTTC.

V is TRBV5-1 and J is TRBJ1-2; D uncertain. Trimming removed 1 base from V and 1 base from J, with 5 bases in between. The germline CDR1 and CDR2 sequences are SGHRS and YFSETQ. The CDR3 loop spans 13 amino acids. For the CDR3, the DNA is TGCGCCAGCAGCTTGTTCGATAACTATGGCTACACCTTC. Its translation is CASSLFDNYGYTF. Together with reference TRBV5-1 and TRBJ1-2, the CDR3 gives the full variable domain: KAGVTQTPRYLIKTRGQQVTLSCSPISGHRSVSWYQQTPGQGLQFLFEYFSETQRNKGNFPGRFSGRQFSNSRSEMNVSTLELGDSALYLCASSLFDNYGYTFGSGTRLTVV.

The gene calls are TRBV27 and TRBJ1-5; D is unclear. TRBJ2-3 explains the end of the DNA better; the J call may be wrong. Germline-derived CDR1 and CDR2 are MNHEY and SMNVEV (reference sequence). The CDR3 length is 14 residues. The CDR3: CASSLVIGLEPQYF. In nucleotides, the CDR3 is TGTGCCAGCAGTTTGGTCATAGGCCTGGAGCCCCAGTATTTT.

The rearrangement links TRBV28 to TRBJ1-2, with a tentative D call TRBD1 (5 bases). Germline V CDR1 and CDR2: MDHEN, SYDVKM. CDR3 length: 11 amino acids. Trimming cost V 11 bases and J 8 bases, with 15 bases left between them. CDR3: CAGKGVDGYTF. Here the CDR3 DNA reads TGTGCCGGGAAAGGGGTAGACGGCTACACCTTC.

V and J are TRBV28 and TRBJ2-1; 13 bases are a match to TRBD2. The CDR3 sequence is 17 residues long. From germline, CDR1 is MDHEN and CDR2 SYDVKM. Trimming took 5 bases from V and 0 from J; bases not matched to a gene: 4. The CDR3 is CASSPGTSGASYNEQFF. CDR3 DNA: TGTGCCAGCAGTCCCGGGACTAGCGGGGCCTCCTACAATGAGCAGTTCTTC.

The V gene is TRBV6-6, the J gene TRBJ2-2; 14 bases match TRBD2. CDR1 is MNHNY, CDR2 SVGAGI, per germline (reference sequence). This CDR3 is 16 amino acids long. Trimming at V came to 4 bases and at J to 6 bases, leaving 4 bases not matched to a gene. CDR3 region: CASSLGTSGGAGELFF. CDR3 bases: TGTGCCAGCAGTTTGGGGACTAGCGGGGGAGCCGGGGAGCTGTTTTTT.

The chain couples TRBV7-8 to TRBJ2-5; TRBD2 is a possible D gene (7 bases). The CDR3 totals 15 residues. Trimming pared 3 bases from V and 5 bases from J, leaving 16 bases between. Germline CDR1 SGHVS, CDR2 FQNEAQ. CDR3 protein: CASSFMAGARETQYF. The CDR3 region has the DNA TGTGCCAGCAGCTTTATGGCGGGGGCACGGGAGACCCAGTACTTC.

The chain links TRBV15 to TRBJ1-2; D call uncertain. The CDR3 runs 13 residues. V was cut by 3 bases and J by 5 bases, with 10 bases left in between. CDR1 is LNHNV, CDR2 YYDKDF, per germline (reference sequence). The CDR3 DNA reads TGTGCCACCAGCAGTGTCTTACCTTATGGCTACACCTTC. Protein sequence: CATSSVLPYGYTF.

This rearrangement joins TRBV7-8 to TRBJ2-7; 8 nucleotides align to TRBD1. The CDR3 extends over 14 amino acids. CDR1 and CDR2 (germline): SGHVS, FQNEAQ. J was trimmed by 4 bases and V by 2 bases; bases with no gene match: 4. The CDR3 DNA sequence: TGTGCCAGCAGCTTAAGACAGGGGAGTTACGAGCAGTACTTC. This gives the protein CASSLRQGSYEQYF.

The CDR3 coding sequence is TGTGCCAGCAGCTTAGAGTCGGATGAGCAGTTCTTC. Protein product: CASSLESDEQFF. V gene TRBV11-3 combines with J gene TRBJ2-1; D gene unclear. The length of the CDR3 is 12 residues. The germline gives CDR1 SGHNT, CDR2 YENEEA. Trimming cost V 0 bases and J 8 bases, with 5 bases left between them. The full variable domain, rest sourced from reference TRBV11-3 and TRBJ2-1, is EAGVVQSPRYKIIEKKQPVAFWCNPISGHNTLYWYLQNLGQGPELLIRYENEEAVDDSQLPKDRFSAERLKGVDSTLKIQPAELGDSAVYLCASSLESDEQFFGPGTRLTVL.

Sample share makes this clone medium-sized. The rearrangement links TRBV5-1 to TRBJ2-3; D remains unclear. This CDR3 spans 11 amino acids. V was trimmed by 0 bases and J by 14 bases, leaving 10 bases between them. Per germline, CDR1 SGHRS and CDR2 YFSETQ. CDR3 nucleotide sequence: TGCGCCAGCAGCTTGGAGGGCGAGCGGTATTTT. It encodes CASSLEGERYF. Looking up the rest from reference TRBV5-1 and TRBJ2-3 gives the full variable domain: KAGVTQTPRYLIKTRGQQVTLSCSPISGHRSVSWYQQTPGQGLQFLFEYFSETQRNKGNFPGRFSGRQFSNSRSEMNVSTLELGDSALYLCASSLEGERYFGPGTRLTVL.

With regard to this clone: A read error may account for a junction end that differs from germline. This chain uses TRBV7-8 with TRBJ1-3; D call uncertain. The CDR3 is 12 amino acids. Germline V CDR1 and CDR2: SGHVS, FQNEAQ. The CDR3: CATSPLGNTIYF. The CDR3 DNA is TGTGCCACCAGCCCCTTGGGAAACACCATATATTTT.

The chain links TRBV9 to TRBJ1-2; 7 nucleotides align to TRBD1. The CDR3 sequence is 13 residues long. Germline CDR1 and CDR2: SGDLS and YYNGEE. V shed 2 bases, J shed 6 bases, and the junction held 4 bases outside the gene matches. CDR3 in amino acids: CASSVTGLDGYTF. The CDR3 coding sequence is TGTGCCAGCAGCGTGACAGGGTTGGATGGCTACACCTTC.

This clone has just a few counts. The chain combines TRBV5-1 with TRBJ1-5; tentative D call: TRBD1 (5 bases). Trimming took off 1 base at V and 3 bases at J, with 8 bases between the two ends. The CDR3 loop spans 14 amino acids. Germline V lookup: CDR1 SGHRS, CDR2 YFSETQ. CDR3 nucleotides: TGCGCCAGCAGCTTGCGAGGGGACAATCAGCCCCAGCATTTT. Its protein product is CASSLRGDNQPQHF.

The chain uses TRBV11-2 and TRBJ1-5, with 7 bases lining up with TRBD1. CDR3 length: 15 amino acids. Looked up from germline, CDR1 is SGHAT and CDR2 is FQNNGV. With 2 bases clipped from V and 8 bases from J, the junction kept 9 bases outside the gene matches. CDR3 coding DNA: TGTGCCAGCAGCTTAATGGGGACAGAGGTAGAGCCCCAGCATTTT. It yields the protein CASSLMGTEVEPQHF.

In this sample, this clone turned up once. V and J are TRBV5-6 and TRBJ2-1, with TRBD2 matching 13 bases. The CDR3 has 16 residues. Germline V CDR1 and CDR2: SGHDT, YYEEEE. With 6 bases clipped from V and 7 bases from J, the junction kept 10 bases outside the gene matches. In nucleotides, the CDR3 is TGTGCCAGCAAGGTTGGACTAGCGGGGGCAGGGAATGAGCAGTTCTTC. This encodes CASKVGLAGAGNEQFF.

The V call is TRBV5-1, the J call TRBJ2-5; a weak D match, TRBD2 (6 bases). The CDR3 covers 14 residues. CDR1 is SGHRS and CDR2 is YFSETQ in the germline V gene. V dropped 4 bases and J dropped 3 bases, with 13 bases sitting between them. CDR3 amino acids: CASSGGTIEETQYF. CDR3 DNA sequence: TGCGCCAGCAGCGGCGGGACGATAGAAGAGACCCAGTACTTC.

The chain is built from TRBV16 and TRBJ2-5, with 10 bases aligning to TRBD2. Trimming removed 1 base from V and 3 bases from J; junction bases left unmatched: 5. This CDR3 contains 16 residues. CDR1 KGHSY and CDR2 FQNENV come from the germline V gene. Written as DNA, the CDR3 is TGTGCCAGCAGCCAATTGTCAACTAGCGGGAAAGAGACCCAGTACTTC. Encoded protein: CASSQLSTSGKETQYF.

CDR3 amino acids: CASSRVAGATDTQYF. The CDR3 DNA sequence: TGTGCCAGCAGCCGCGTAGCGGGGGCCACAGATACGCAGTATTTT. This rearrangement joins TRBV11-2 to TRBJ2-3; 9 positions match TRBD2. Germline trimming cut 5 bases from V and 2 bases from J; bases unmatched to any gene: 5. The CDR3 loop spans 15 amino acids. Germline CDR1 and CDR2: SGHAT and FQNNGV.

The chain combines TRBV5-1 with TRBJ1-1, with TRBD1 identical over 10 bases. V lost 4 bases, J lost 9 bases, and 6 bases stayed unmatched. The length of the CDR3 is 13 residues. Per germline, CDR1 SGHRS and CDR2 YFSETQ. CDR3 sequence reads: CASSPGQGVKAFF. CDR3 bases: TGCGCCAGCAGCCCCGGACAGGGGGTAAAAGCTTTCTTT. Full variable domain (remainder filled in from reference TRBV5-1 and TRBJ1-1): KAGVTQTPRYLIKTRGQQVTLSCSPISGHRSVSWYQQTPGQGLQFLFEYFSETQRNKGNFPGRFSGRQFSNSRSEMNVSTLELGDSALYLCASSPGQGVKAFFGQGTRLTVV.

The rearrangement joins TRBV7-9 to TRBJ1-1; 9 bases are a match to TRBD1. The CDR3 consists of 15 residues. V trimming: 5 bases; J trimming: 5 bases; junction bases outside the gene matches: 9. Germline V gene data show CDR1 as SEHNR and CDR2 as FQNEAQ (reference sequence). CDR3 loop: CASSIYRGRRTEAFF. DNA of the CDR3: TGTGCCAGCAGCATTTACAGGGGGCGACGAACTGAAGCTTTCTTT.

V is TRBV9 and J is TRBJ1-1; D call uncertain. CDR3 length: 15 amino acids. Trimming cost V 0 bases and J 0 bases, with 9 bases left between them. Germline CDR1 SGDLS, CDR2 YYNGEE. Written as DNA, the CDR3 is TGTGCCAGCAGCGTAGGGGTCGCGGTGAACACTGAAGCTTTCTTT. Translated: CASSVGVAVNTEAFF.

The rearrangement joins TRBV7-2 to TRBJ1-1; D is unresolved. V lost 5 bases and J 3 bases, leaving 13 bases between the germline ends. Germline-derived CDR1 and CDR2 are SGHTA and FQGNSA. The CDR3 runs 14 residues. The CDR3 DNA reads as TGTGCCAGCAGCCTCTTAGGCCAGGACACTGAAGCTTTCTTT. Its translation: CASSLLGQDTEAFF.

This CDR3 reads CASSLQATVRYEQYF. The CDR3 nucleotides read TGTGCCAGCAGCTTACAGGCCACCGTCCGCTACGAGCAGTACTTC. V usage is TRBV13 and J usage is TRBJ2-7; D not resolved. Deletions cut 2 bases from V and 3 bases from J, with 14 bases between. Germline CDR1 PRHDT, CDR2 FYEKMQ (reference sequence). This CDR3 spans 15 amino acids.

Only a few counts were recorded for this clone. The chain recombines TRBV5-5 with TRBJ1-5, with a possible D match to TRBD1 (5 bases). V gave up 0 bases and J gave up 7 bases, with 11 bases separating them. Germline values: CDR1 SGHKS, CDR2 YYEKEE (reference sequence). The CDR3 is 14 residues long. The CDR3 protein is CASSLAGSYQPQHF. DNA for the CDR3: TGTGCCAGCAGCTTGGCAGGGAGTTACCAGCCCCAGCATTTT.

The genes are TRBV7-9 and TRBJ1-4; D gene uncertain. Germline values: CDR1 SEHNR, CDR2 FQNEAQ (reference sequence). The ends were cut back, 1 base at V and 8 bases at J, with 11 bases in the middle. This CDR3 contains 14 residues. The CDR3 DNA is TGTGCCAGCAGCTTAGGGGCAGCCGAAGAAAAACTGTTTTTT. Protein product: CASSLGAAEEKLFF.